The T cell receptor beta chain under discussion was sequenced for a study of T cell responses to AZD1222 COVID-19 vaccine. Study information: It was second doses at about 4 or about 12 weeks that were pooled.

Clones were sequenced by immunoSEQ multiplex PCR, and TCRdb holds only the in-frame ones, with some missing. The data show roughly 120,000 clones, around 86% seen once. This clone was recorded once. What it binds is unknown. Study-level points and caveats: Vaccine-associated CD4 TCRs spanned spike, dominant at 160-218 and 743-854.

Germline-derived CDR1 and CDR2 are MNHEY and SMNVEV (reference sequence). V was clipped by 1 base and J by 6 bases, with 3 bases between them. This CDR3 contains 12 residues. This TCR came from an adult in good health. This specimen was peripheral blood, taken on day 0 of AZD1222 vaccination. This sequence joins TRBV27 and TRBJ2-2; D uncertain. Here the CDR3 reads CASSLFPGELFF. CDR3 in DNA: TGTGCCAGCAGTTTATTTCCCGGGGAGCTGTTTTTT.